This T cell receptor (beta chain) originates from a study of spatial heterogeneity in lung cancer. Across the study: Among detected sequences, beta-chain ones consistently exceeded alpha-chain ones in number. Study outcomes and limitations: Relative to follow-up, resection was when ubiquitous expanded tumor TCRs appeared more in blood.

This clonotype appeared many times. The antigen is undetermined. As for time point: blood at routine non-recurrence follow-up after resection. Whole RNA, which was extracted from tumor, nontumor lung tissue or frozen PBMC, was sequenced without any cell sorting. TCRdb analysed the 5' RACE reads with MiXCR anew, one entry per CDR3 protein. The sample contains about 46,000 distinct CDR3 sequences, 10% to 15% of which appear only once. V lost 5 bases and J 9 bases, leaving 14 bases between the germline ends. This CDR3 is built from 13 residues. Germline V lookup: CDR1 MNHEY, CDR2 SVGEGT. Here the sequenced sample was PBMCs, taken at follow-up. This TCR was sampled from a male donor with early-stage non-small cell lung cancer. The rearrangement uses TRBV6-2 or TRBV6-3 and TRBJ1-3; no reliable D call. DNA of the CDR3: TGTGCCAGCAGTCGCGGACGGGTGGCCACCATATATTTT. As protein: CASSRGRVATIYF.